This T cell receptor beta chain was found in a study of response to subunit inactivated influenza vaccine. MiXCR, run by TCRdb on the RT-PCR reads, gives a single entry per CDR3 protein. The table lists some 540,000 distinct CDR3 sequences, approximately 20% of them singletons, with approximately 3% in the top ten. Germline V gene data show CDR1 as GTSNPN and CDR2 as SVGIG (reference sequence). This CDR3 region has 13 residues. J was trimmed by 9 bases and V by 4 bases; bases with no gene match: 9. These records were also assigned to another study, of T cells expressing NK-cell markers. Turning to that study: The authors made TCR beta cDNA libraries by 5'RACE template switching. This switching added a universal primer site and UMIs. As a fraction of CD8+ T cells, dominant NKG2C+ clonotypes reached about 1.0-7.0% in more than five donors.

The V gene is TRBV30, the J gene TRBJ2-1; 7 bases fit TRBD1. The starting material was CD4+ T cells sorted from PBMCs, obtained less than 13 days after vaccination. This receptor was obtained from a man aged 50 to 59 who received an inactivated influenza vaccine. The CDR3 DNA sequence: TGTGCCTGGACCACCACTCAGGGGGTTGAGCAGTTCTTC. It codes for CAWTTTQGVEQFF.